This T cell receptor (beta chain) comes out of a study of blood T cell repertoires in COVID-19. For the study at large: Samples came from the United States, Italy and Spain, spanning acute and convalescent COVID-19. T cells, B-cell-depleted T cells, or PBMCs provided the cDNA or gDNA that served as material.

Trimming stripped 0 bases from V and 1 base from J, with 12 bases between. Germline V gene data show CDR1 as SGHRS and CDR2 as YFSETQ. The CDR3 covers 16 residues. Clones were read by immunoSEQ multiplex PCR, and TCRdb kept only the in-frame ones, dropping some. The data hold approximately 230,000 clones, with 86% observed a single time. The chain joins TRBV5-1 to TRBJ2-3, with TRBD2 as a possible D gene (5 bases). The source material was PBMCs or T cells enriched from blood (not recorded which). The TCR sequence derives from a man between 40 and 49 years old who had recovered from COVID-19. Here the CDR3 reads CASSLVTGVRTDTQYF. The CDR3 DNA follows: TGCGCCAGCAGCTTGGTTACCGGGGTTCGCACAGATACGCAGTATTTT.